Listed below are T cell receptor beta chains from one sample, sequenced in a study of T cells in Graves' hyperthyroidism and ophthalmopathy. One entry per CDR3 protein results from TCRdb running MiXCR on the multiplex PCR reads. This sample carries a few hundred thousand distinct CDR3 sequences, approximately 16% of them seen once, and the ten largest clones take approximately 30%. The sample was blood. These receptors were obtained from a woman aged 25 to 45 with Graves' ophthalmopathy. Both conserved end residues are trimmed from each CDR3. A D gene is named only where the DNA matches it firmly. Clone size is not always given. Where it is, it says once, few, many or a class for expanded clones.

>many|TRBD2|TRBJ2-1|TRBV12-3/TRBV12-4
ASSTPLSGRLYNEQF
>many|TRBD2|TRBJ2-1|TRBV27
ATGRTSINNEQF
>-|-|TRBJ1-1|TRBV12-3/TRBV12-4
ASSPIGYTEAF
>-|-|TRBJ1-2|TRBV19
ASSISRVENYGYT
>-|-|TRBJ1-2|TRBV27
ASRGIGHGYGYT
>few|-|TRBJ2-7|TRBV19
ASSIRGRIHEQY
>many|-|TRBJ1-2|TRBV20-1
SARGDGGYGAYGYT
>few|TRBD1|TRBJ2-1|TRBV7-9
ASSLASSRDRAEQF
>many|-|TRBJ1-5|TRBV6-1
ASSEALVVPQH
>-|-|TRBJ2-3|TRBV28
ASSPAGLSTDTQY
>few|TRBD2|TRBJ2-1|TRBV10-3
AISESGRELSNEQF
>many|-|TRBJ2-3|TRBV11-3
ASSPPVRATDTQY
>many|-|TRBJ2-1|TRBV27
ASSLGTGENEQF
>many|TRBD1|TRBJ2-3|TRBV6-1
ASERGTGYTDTQY
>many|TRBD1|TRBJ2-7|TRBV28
ASSITGTGPYEQY
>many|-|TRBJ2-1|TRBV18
ASHLSRGRYNEQF
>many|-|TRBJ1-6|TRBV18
ASSPLDYNSPLH
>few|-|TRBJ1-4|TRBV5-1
ASSLRDKGNEKLF
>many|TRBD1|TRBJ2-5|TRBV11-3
ASSSRWDREETQY
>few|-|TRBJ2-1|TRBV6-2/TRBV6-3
ASSYQDEQF
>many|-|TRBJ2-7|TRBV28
ASSLGTSSYEQY
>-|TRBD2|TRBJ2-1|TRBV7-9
ASSLEVASGNEQF
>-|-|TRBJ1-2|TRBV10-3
ARKRESGNYGYT
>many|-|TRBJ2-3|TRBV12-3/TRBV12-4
ASSHREDTDTQY